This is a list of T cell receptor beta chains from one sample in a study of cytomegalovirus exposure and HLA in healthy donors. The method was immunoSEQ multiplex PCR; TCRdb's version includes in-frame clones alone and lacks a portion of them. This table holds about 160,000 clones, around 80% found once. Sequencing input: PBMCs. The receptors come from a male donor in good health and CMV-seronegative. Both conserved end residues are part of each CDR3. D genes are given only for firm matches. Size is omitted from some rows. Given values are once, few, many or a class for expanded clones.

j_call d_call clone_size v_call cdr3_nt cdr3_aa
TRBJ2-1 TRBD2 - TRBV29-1 TGCAGCGTTGAAGATCTGACTAGCTGGTCCTACAATGAGCAGTTCTTC CSVEDLTSWSYNEQFF
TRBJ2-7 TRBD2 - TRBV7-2 TGTGCCAGCAGCTTAGACGCTAGCGGGGAAGTCTACGAGCAGTACTTC CASSLDASGEVYEQYF
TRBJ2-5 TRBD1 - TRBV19 TGTGCCAGTAGTCTGGGGACAGGGGGTGAAGAGACCCAGTACTTC CASSLGTGGEETQYF
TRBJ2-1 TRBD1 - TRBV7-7 TGTGCTAGCAGCTTAGACAGGGCGGCAGTGGGTGAGCAGTTCTTC CASSLDRAAVGEQFF
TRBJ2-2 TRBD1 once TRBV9 TGTGCCAGCAGCGTAGCCGTCGCAGGGGGGAACACCGGGGAGCTGTTTTTT CASSVAVAGGNTGELFF
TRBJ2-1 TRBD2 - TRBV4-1 TGCGCCAGCAGCCAAGTTCAAGGAGGCGGGAGGAACAATGAGCAGTTCTTC CASSQVQGGGRNNEQFF
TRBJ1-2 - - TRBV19 TGTGCCAGTAGTATGGATAGGAGGAGGGGCTACACCTTC CASSMDRRRGYTF
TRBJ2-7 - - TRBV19 TGTGCCAGTAGTACCATTGGGGGGGGCCTGGAGCAGTACTTC CASSTIGGGLEQYF
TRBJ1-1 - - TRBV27 TGTGCCAGCAGTCCAAATACAGGGAGCACTGAAGCTTTCTTT CASSPNTGSTEAFF
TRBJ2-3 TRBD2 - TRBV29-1 TGCAGCGTTGAAGGGGTTAGCGGGAGTGTCACAGATACGCAGTATTTT CSVEGVSGSVTDTQYF
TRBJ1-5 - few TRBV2 TGTGCCAGCACCGCGCGTCGACAGGTTGGGAGCAATCAGCCCCAGCATTTT CASTARRQVGSNQPQHF
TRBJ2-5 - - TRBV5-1 TGCGCCAGCAGGTCATCGTCCCAGATAGAGACCCAGTACTTC CASRSSSQIETQYF
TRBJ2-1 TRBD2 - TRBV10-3 TGTGCCATCAGTGCGATAGCGGGAGACTACAATGAGCAGTTCTTC CAISAIAGDYNEQFF
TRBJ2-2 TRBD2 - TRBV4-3 TGCGCCAGCAGCCAAGAGGAGGTGCGGGGGGGCCCGAACACCGGGGAGCTGTTTTTT CASSQEEVRGGPNTGELFF
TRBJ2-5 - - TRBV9 TGTGCCAGCAGCCCACCCCGAGGGGAGACCCAGTACTTC CASSPPRGETQYF
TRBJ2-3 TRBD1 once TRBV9 TGTGCCAGCAGCGTAGCAGGGGGCGAGGGCACAGATACGCAGTATTTT CASSVAGGEGTDTQYF
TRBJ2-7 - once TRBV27 TGTGCCAGCAGTTTCTCGGGGGACTACGAGCAGTACTTC CASSFSGDYEQYF
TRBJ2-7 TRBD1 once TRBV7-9 TGTGCCAGCAGCTTAACCTTGACAGGGGGCGGGGACGAGCAGTACTTC CASSLTLTGGGDEQYF
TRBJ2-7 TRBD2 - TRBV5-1 TGCGCCAGCAGCTTGGCTAGCGGGTATCCCTACGAGCAGTACTTC CASSLASGYPYEQYF
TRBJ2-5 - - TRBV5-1 TGCGCCAGCAGCTTGGAGGGCAGGGGCACGCAAGAGACCCAGTACTTC CASSLEGRGTQETQYF
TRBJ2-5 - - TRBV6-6 TGTGCCAGCAGTTCGGCTAGCACCCAGTACTTC CASSSASTQYF
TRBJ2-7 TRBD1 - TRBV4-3 TGCGCCAGCAGCCAAGATCATACGTCAGGGGGCACCTACGAGCAGTACTTC CASSQDHTSGGTYEQYF
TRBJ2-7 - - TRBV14 TGTGCCAGCAGCCAGCAGGGGCCCTACGAGCAGTACTTC CASSQQGPYEQYF
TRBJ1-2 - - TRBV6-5 TGTGCCAGCAGTTCGGTGCTGGACAGAAGTTATGGCTACACCTTC CASSSVLDRSYGYTF
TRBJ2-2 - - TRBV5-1 TGCGCCAGCAGCTTCGGAGGGGACCCCGGGGAGCTGTTTTTT CASSFGGDPGELFF
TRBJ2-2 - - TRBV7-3 TGTGCCAGCAGCCGCGACAGGACGAACACCGGGGAGCTGTTTTTT CASSRDRTNTGELFF
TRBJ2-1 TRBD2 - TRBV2 TGTGCCAGCAGATGGAGGGGACAGACGGGACTAGCGGACAATGAGCAGTTCTTC CASRWRGQTGLADNEQFF
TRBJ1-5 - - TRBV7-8 TGTGCCAGCAGCTTACAGGGGTATCAGCCCCAGCATTTT CASSLQGYQPQHF
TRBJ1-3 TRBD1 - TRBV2 TGTGCCAGCAGTGAAACGACAGGGGTCTCATTTGGAAACACCATATATTTT CASSETTGVSFGNTIYF
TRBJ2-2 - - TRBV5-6 TGTGCCAGCAGCAAGGGACTGGAAACCGGGGAGCTGTTTTTT CASSKGLETGELFF
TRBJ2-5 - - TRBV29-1 TGCAGCCTTAGTAATGGTCCGGAAGAGACCCAGTACTTC CSLSNGPEETQYF
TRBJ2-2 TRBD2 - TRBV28 TGTGCCAGCAGTTTGTGGCGGGAGGGCCCCGGGGAGCTGTTTTTT CASSLWREGPGELFF
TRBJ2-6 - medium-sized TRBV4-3 TGCGCCAGCAGCCAAGGGGGAGAGAACTCTGGGGCCAACGTCCTGACTTTC CASSQGGENSGANVLTF
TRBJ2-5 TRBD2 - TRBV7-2 TGTGCCAGCAGCTTAAACGGACTAGCACGGGGAGAGACCCAGTACTTC CASSLNGLARGETQYF
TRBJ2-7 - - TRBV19 TGTGCCAGTAGTACGGGGGGCTTCGAGCAGTACTTC CASSTGGFEQYF
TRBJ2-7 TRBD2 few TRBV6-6 TGTGCCAGCAGTTATGAGCGGGGGCAGCCCTACGAGCAGTACTTC CASSYERGQPYEQYF
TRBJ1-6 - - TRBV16 TGTGCCAGCAGCCAACGGTCAGGGGTCAATTCACCCCTCCACTTT CASSQRSGVNSPLHF
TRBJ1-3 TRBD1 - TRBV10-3 TGTGCCATCACCTCGACAGGGGAGGGAAACACCATATATTTT CAITSTGEGNTIYF
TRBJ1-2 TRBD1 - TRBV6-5 TGTGCCAGCAGACGGAGGACAGGGTATGACTATGGCTACACCTTC CASRRRTGYDYGYTF
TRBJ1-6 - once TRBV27 TGTGCCAGCAGTTCGCAGGGTGGTAATTCACCCCTCCACTTT CASSSQGGNSPLHF
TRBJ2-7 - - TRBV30 TGTGCCTGGAAGCAGGGGCCATCCTACGAGCAGTACTTC CAWKQGPSYEQYF
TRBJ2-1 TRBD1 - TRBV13 TGTGCCAGCAGCGTTAAGACAGGGGCCCCGGTCTTTATGTTCTTC CASSVKTGAPVFMFF
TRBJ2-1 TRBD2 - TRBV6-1 TGTGCCAGCAGGCTAGCGGGGGGCTACAATGAGCAGTTCTTC CASRLAGGYNEQFF
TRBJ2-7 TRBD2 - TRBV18 TGTGCCAGCTGTGCGGGAGCCCTGGATGATTACGAGCAGTACTTC CASCAGALDDYEQYF
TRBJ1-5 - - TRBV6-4 TGTGCCAGCAGTCCCGGGGGGAATCAGCCCCAGCATTTT CASSPGGNQPQHF
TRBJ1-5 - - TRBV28 TGTGCCAGTCGACAAAGCAATCAGCCCCAGCATTTT CASRQSNQPQHF
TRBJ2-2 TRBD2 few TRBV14 TGTGCCAGCAGCCGGACTAGCGGGAGTATCGGGGAGCTGTTTTTT CASSRTSGSIGELFF
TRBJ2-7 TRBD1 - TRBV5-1 TGCGCCAGCAGCTTGGGGTGGGGACAGGGGATCAACGAGCAGTACTTC CASSLGWGQGINEQYF
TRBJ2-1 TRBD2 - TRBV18 TGTGCCAGCTCACCAACCCTACGGGGGGGAGGTTTCAATGAGCAGTTCTTC CASSPTLRGGGFNEQFF
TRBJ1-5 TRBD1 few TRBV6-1 TGTGCCAGCGGCTCAGGGGGCGGCAATCAGCCCCAGCATTTT CASGSGGGNQPQHF
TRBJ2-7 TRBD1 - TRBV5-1 TGCGCCAGCAGCCCTACGCCGGGACAGGGGGCGTCTGAGCAGTACTTC CASSPTPGQGASEQYF
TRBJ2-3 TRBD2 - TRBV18 TGTGCCAGCTCACTGCTAGCGGGGGTACGCACAGATACGCAGTATTTT CASSLLAGVRTDTQYF
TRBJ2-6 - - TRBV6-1 TGTGCCAGCAGTGAAATGGGCACCTCTGGGGCCAACGTCCTGACTTTC CASSEMGTSGANVLTF
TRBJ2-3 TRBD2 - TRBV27 TGTGCCAGCAGTTTAGCTAGCGGGAGGTCAGATACGCAGTATTTT CASSLASGRSDTQYF
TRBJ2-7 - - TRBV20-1 TGCAGTGCTAGAGTAGAGGAGCAGTACTTC CSARVEEQYF
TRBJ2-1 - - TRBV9 TGTGCCAGCAGCGTCACAGGGCCGGGTGAGCAGTTCTTC CASSVTGPGEQFF
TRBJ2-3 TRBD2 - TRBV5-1 TGCGCCAGCAGCTCGGGACTAGCGGGGGGGCCTATCACAGATACGCAGTATTTT CASSSGLAGGPITDTQYF
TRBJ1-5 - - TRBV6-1 TGTGCCAGCAGGTTAGAGAGCGGGAGCAATCAGCCCCAGCATTTT CASRLESGSNQPQHF
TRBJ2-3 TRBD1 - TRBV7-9 TGTGCCAGCAGCTCAGGGGACAGGGTCGGGTCAGATACGCAGTATTTT CASSSGDRVGSDTQYF
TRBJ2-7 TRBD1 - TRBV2 TGTGCCAGCCTTCCGACAGGGGCCCACTACGAGCAGTACTTC CASLPTGAHYEQYF